Following are 17 T cell receptor beta chains from one sample sequenced in a study of T cells in Graves' hyperthyroidism and ophthalmopathy. RNA transcripts served as the template for amplifying TCR beta CDR3 regions. Using the HTBI primer set, a first-round RT-PCR was run on the TCR CDR3. TCRdb itself ran the multiplex PCR reads through MiXCR, one entry per CDR3 protein. The repertoire holds some 360,000 distinct CDR3 sequences, with around 18% as singletons. Material: blood. The receptors derive from a woman in her forties with Graves' ophthalmopathy.

This clonotype was seen many times. The chain joins TRBV2 to TRBJ1-2; D remains ambiguous. Germline V CDR1 and CDR2: SNHLY, FYNNEI. This CDR3 is 12 amino acids long. V lost 2 bases to trimming and J lost 7 bases, with 8 bases between them. The CDR3 sequence: CASSERLSGYTF. Here the CDR3 DNA reads TGTGCCAGCAGTGAAAGGTTGAGTGGCTACACCTTC.

This clonotype has ten or more counts. The rearrangement joins TRBV12-3 or TRBV12-4 to TRBJ2-7; D uncertain. The CDR3 sequence is 15 residues long. V shed 5 bases and J shed 3 bases, with 17 bases lying between them. In DNA, the CDR3 is TGTGCCAGCAGTCGGTCAACAGACCCATTCTACGAGCAGTACTTC. It yields the protein CASSRSTDPFYEQYF.

The table lists this clonotype with many counts. V is TRBV29-1 and J is TRBJ2-5; no definite D call. V lost 5 bases, J lost 2 bases, and 6 bases lay in between. CDR3 length: 11 amino acids. Germline CDR1 reads SQVTM; CDR2 reads ANQGSEA. The CDR3 protein is CSVFRQETQYF. Here the CDR3 DNA reads TGCAGCGTTTTCCGACAAGAGACCCAGTACTTC.

This clonotype was seen many times. The chain uses TRBV7-8 and TRBJ2-7; D possibly corresponds to TRBD2 (6 bases). V lost 4 bases, J lost 0 bases, and 10 bases lay in between. This CDR3 has 14 residues. CDR1 is SGHVS and CDR2 is FQNEAQ in the germline V gene. CDR3 sequence: CASSSSANSYEQYF. Here the CDR3 DNA reads TGTGCCAGCAGCTCTAGCGCCAACTCCTACGAGCAGTACTTC.

This clonotype was seen repeatedly, ten times or more. This clone may be a read error of a much larger clone one base away. The chain combines TRBV7-6 with TRBJ2-7; D is unclear. Per the germline V gene, CDR1 is SGHVS and CDR2 is FNYEAQ. CDR3 size: 11 residues. Trimming took off 1 base at V and 6 bases at J, with 4 bases between the two ends. This chain's CDR3 is CASSLDREQYF. As DNA, the CDR3 is TGTGCCAGCAGCTTAGACCGCGAGCAGTACTTC.

This clonotype has ten or more counts. The chain has TRBV6-5 and TRBJ1-1; no reliable D call. CDR1 MNHEY and CDR2 SVGAGI come from the germline V gene. The germline V and J ends were trimmed by 0 bases and 3 bases, with 5 bases remaining between them. The CDR3 covers 13 residues. The chain's CDR3 is CASSYSKDTEAFF. CDR3 nucleotide sequence: TGTGCCAGCAGTTACTCGAAGGACACTGAAGCTTTCTTT.

In this sample, this clonotype turned up many times. This sequence joins TRBV27 and TRBJ2-7; 9 bases match TRBD1. CDR1 is MNHEY, CDR2 SMNVEV, per germline (reference sequence). The J segment lost 6 bases and the V segment lost 3 bases, leaving 9 bases of the junction unmatched. There are 15 residues in the CDR3. This CDR3 reads CASSFWGQGVGEQYF. The CDR3 DNA follows: TGTGCCAGCAGTTTTTGGGGACAGGGTGTTGGCGAGCAGTACTTC.

This clonotype came up many times. V and J are TRBV19 and TRBJ2-7; TRBD1 is a possible D gene (6 bases). V was clipped by 4 bases and J by 3 bases, with 13 bases between them. Germline V gene data show CDR1 as LNHDA and CDR2 as SQIVND (reference sequence). CDR3 length: 14 amino acids. The CDR3 coding sequence is TGTGCCAGTAGTACCAACAGGGAACTCTACGAGCAGTACTTC. Encoded protein: CASSTNRELYEQYF.

This clonotype was counted at least ten times. V usage is TRBV11-2 and J usage is TRBJ2-4; 7 bases map to TRBD1. The trim removed 2 bases at V and 3 bases at J, leaving 7 bases unmatched. This CDR3 contains 16 residues. The germline V gene has CDR1 SGHAT and CDR2 FQNNGV. The CDR3 loop is CASSLMRQGDKNIQYF. The CDR3 DNA sequence: TGTGCCAGCAGCTTAATGAGACAGGGAGACAAAAACATTCAGTACTTC.

This chain joins TRBV6-2 or TRBV6-3 and TRBJ2-7; D unresolved. This CDR3 region has 13 residues. Germline assignment: CDR1 MNHEY and CDR2 SVGEGT. Trimming removed 6 bases from V and 2 bases from J, with 11 bases in between. The CDR3 region is CASSTGSTYEQYF. In DNA form, the CDR3 reads TGTGCCAGCAGCACCGGGTCTACCTACGAGCAGTACTTC.

This clonotype has at least ten counts. The genes are TRBV28 and TRBJ1-2, with D perhaps TRBD1 (6 bases). Trimming took 6 bases from V and 8 from J, leaving 13 bases between them. The germline V gene encodes CDR1 MDHEN and CDR2 SYDVKM. The CDR3 consists of 12 residues. The CDR3 DNA reads TGTGCCAGCAGGGAACAGGGCGTCGGCTACACCTTC. Residues: CASREQGVGYTF.

The chain recombines TRBV10-3 with TRBJ1-5, with D tentatively TRBD1 (5 bases). The CDR3 totals 13 residues. Germline V gene data show CDR1 as ENHRY and CDR2 as SYGVKD. The germline V and J ends were trimmed by 8 bases and 1 base, with 9 bases remaining between them. CDR3 bases: TGTGCCATCCGACAGACGAGCAATCAGCCCCAGCATTTT. It codes for CAIRQTSNQPQHF.

This clonotype was seen repeatedly, ten times or more. The chain joins TRBV24-1 to TRBJ2-5; D assignment may be TRBD1 or TRBD2 (5 bases each). V lost 2 bases, J lost 2 bases, and 8 bases lay in between. There are 14 residues in the CDR3. CDR1 KGHDR and CDR2 SFDVKD come from the germline V gene. The CDR3 nucleotides are TGTGCCACCAGTGATTCATGGGGGCAAGAGACCCAGTACTTC. Amino acids: CATSDSWGQETQYF.

In its sample, this clonotype was seen many times. The genes are TRBV9 and TRBJ1-2; D gene unclear. Germline assignment: CDR1 SGDLS and CDR2 YYNGEE. Trimming pared 2 bases from V and 0 bases from J, leaving 14 bases between. The CDR3 is 16 residues long. The CDR3 loop reads CASSVNSLIANYGYTF. CDR3 sequence (DNA): TGTGCCAGCAGCGTCAACAGCTTGATAGCTAACTATGGCTACACCTTC.

This clonotype was counted many times. J is TRBJ1-2 and V is TRBV28; the D gene is possibly TRBD1 (6 bases). Germline V gene lookup returns CDR1 MDHEN and CDR2 SYDVKM. The CDR3 spans 14 residues. The V gene lost 6 bases and the J gene lost 8 bases, with 19 bases spanning the gap. In DNA form, the CDR3 reads TGTGCCAGCAGACCACAGGGAGGGATGAGGGGCTACACCTTC. The encoded protein is CASRPQGGMRGYTF.

Many counts were recorded for this clonotype. This rearrangement joins TRBV2 to TRBJ2-7; perhaps TRBD1 as D (5 bases). Germline-derived CDR1 and CDR2 are SNHLY and FYNNEI. Trimming took off 6 bases at V and 2 bases at J, with 8 bases between the two ends. This CDR3 region has 12 residues. CDR3 protein: CASRGLTYEQYF. The CDR3 nucleotides read TGTGCCAGCAGGGGGCTAACCTACGAGCAGTACTTC.

This clonotype occurred many times. The chain employs TRBV28 and TRBJ2-7; D gene unclear. Germline CDR1 and CDR2: MDHEN and SYDVKM. Trimming removed 5 bases at V and 4 bases at J, with 9 bases between. This CDR3 has 12 residues. The CDR3: CASSLPGYEQYF. The CDR3 nucleotides are TGTGCCAGCAGTCTCCCTGGATACGAGCAGTACTTC. Supplemented by reference TRBV28 and TRBJ2-7, the full variable domain reads DVKVTQSSRYLVKRTGEKVFLECVQDMDHENMFWYRQDPGLGLRLIYFSYDVKMKEKGDIPEGYSVSREKKERFSLILESASTNQTSMYLCASSLPGYEQYFGPGTRLTVT.